A single sample gave rise to the 14 T cell receptor beta chains below, sequenced in a study. TCRdb recomputed calls from the 5' RACE reads with MiXCR, one row per CDR3 protein. The table has approximately 60,000 distinct CDR3 sequences, 28% seen once. The specimen sequenced was tumor-infiltrating memory CD4+ T cells sorted from the breast tumor. The subset: memory CD4+ T cells, CD4+CD45RO+CD25-. These receptors were taken from a female donor with breast cancer.

This clonotype was counted many times. The V and J genes are TRBV5-1 and TRBJ2-1; the match to TRBD2 covers 10 bases. The CDR3 is 15 residues long. After removal of 2 bases from V and 6 bases from J, the junction contained 5 bases not matched to a gene. CDR1 is SGHRS, CDR2 YFSETQ, per germline. The CDR3 DNA is TGCGCCAGCAGCTTCCTAGCGGGAGTACTCAATGAGCAGTTCTTC. It yields the protein CASSFLAGVLNEQFF.

The chain uses TRBV7-2 and TRBJ2-1, with 9 positions matching TRBD1. CDR3 length: 16 residues. V shed 5 bases and J 8 bases; nucleotides not matched to a gene: 13. Germline-derived CDR1 and CDR2 are SGHTA and FQGNSA. The CDR3 sequence: CASSLQPGQGGDEQFF. In DNA, the CDR3 is TGTGCCAGCAGCCTACAACCGGGACAGGGAGGTGATGAGCAGTTCTTC.

CDR3: CSPGLAGVGTDTQYF. The CDR3 DNA is TGCAGTCCCGGACTAGCGGGAGTCGGGACAGATACGCAGTATTTT. V gene TRBV20-1 combines with J gene TRBJ2-3; 13 bases fit TRBD2. The CDR3 has 15 amino acids. V lost 8 bases, J lost 3 bases, and 8 bases stayed unmatched. CDR1 DFQATT and CDR2 SNEGSKA come from the germline V gene (reference sequence).

The table lists this clonotype with a few counts. This chain links TRBV20-1 with TRBJ2-3; 11 bases line up with TRBD2. The length of the CDR3 is 14 residues. The J segment lost 3 bases and the V segment lost 6 bases, leaving 5 bases of the junction unmatched. Germline V gene data show CDR1 as DFQATT and CDR2 as SNEGSKA (reference sequence). The DNA for the CDR3 is TGCAGTGCCGTAGCGGGAGGGCCGACAGATACGCAGTATTTT. Translated, it gives CSAVAGGPTDTQYF.

A note on this clonotype: A much larger clone lies a single base off, so this may be a read error. The chain recombines TRBV7-3 with TRBJ2-2, with 9 nucleotides matching TRBD2. Per the germline V gene, CDR1 is SGHTA and CDR2 is FQGTGA. The CDR3 is 14 residues long. The CDR3 sequence: CASSSSGNTGELSF. The CDR3 DNA is TGTGCCAGCAGCTCTAGCGGGAACACCGGGGAGCTGTCTTTT.

There are a few counts of this clonotype. DNA of the CDR3: TGTGCCAGCAGCCACTCCTACGAGCAGTACTTC. Its translation is CASSHSYEQYF. This chain connects TRBV7-2 to TRBJ2-7; no clear D. V lost 5 bases, J lost 0 bases, and 2 bases lay in between. Germline CDR1 reads SGHTA; CDR2 reads FQGNSA. This CDR3 region has 11 residues.

This clonotype has a handful of counts. The chain couples TRBV12-3 or TRBV12-4 to TRBJ2-7; unclear D gene. CDR3 length: 12 residues. V gave up 6 bases and J gave up 0 bases, with 6 bases separating them. The CDR3 spells CASSMSSYEQYF. The CDR3 DNA is TGTGCCAGCAGCATGAGCTCCTACGAGCAGTACTTC.

The chain is built from TRBV5-5 and TRBJ2-2; 10 bases agree with TRBD2. The germline gives CDR1 SGHKS, CDR2 YYEKEE (reference sequence). The CDR3 is 16 amino acids. The junction had 4 bases not matched to a gene; V was cut back by 1 base and J by 4 bases. As DNA, the CDR3 is TGTGCCAGCAGCTTGAACAGCGGGAGGGCCACCGGGGAGCTGTTTTTT. Amino acid sequence: CASSLNSGRATGELFF.

Details on this clonotype: Without the conserved terminal phenylalanine or tryptophan, this CDR3 likely stems from a read error. In nucleotides, the CDR3 is TGCAGTGCTCCCCCCCAGGGACGTTCAGATACGCAGTATCTT. Its protein is CSAPPQGRSDTQYL. V gene TRBV20-1 combines with J gene TRBJ2-3, with D perhaps being TRBD1 or TRBD2 (5 bases each). CDR3 length equals 14 residues. The germline gives CDR1 DFQATT, CDR2 SNEGSKA (reference sequence). Trimming took off 5 bases at V and 4 bases at J, with 16 bases between the two ends.

V gene TRBV5-1 combines with J gene TRBJ1-2, with D tentatively TRBD1 (6 bases). CDR3 length: 14 amino acids. Germline V gene sequence: CDR1 SGHRS, CDR2 YFSETQ. Deletions cut 2 bases from V and 8 bases from J, with 16 bases between. CDR3 in amino acids: CASSLGTQERGYTF. The CDR3 DNA is TGCGCCAGCAGCTTAGGGACACAAGAGCGGGGCTACACCTTC.

This clonotype was detected a few times. The gene calls are TRBV20-1 and TRBJ2-5; D not certain. The ends were cut back, 7 bases at V and 1 base at J, with 7 bases in the middle. The V gene's germline CDR1 is DFQATT and CDR2 SNEGSKA (reference sequence). CDR3 length equals 11 residues. Here the CDR3 reads CSGQAQETQYF. The CDR3 DNA reads as TGCAGTGGTCAGGCCCAAGAGACCCAGTACTTC.

This clonotype was found a few times. The DNA for the CDR3 is TGTGCCAGCCAAGGGGGCGGTCTCTCCTACGAGCAGTACTTC. The encoded protein is CASQGGGLSYEQYF. J is TRBJ2-7 and V is TRBV7-2; TRBD1 matches at 7 bases. Germline V gene data show CDR1 as SGHTA and CDR2 as FQGNSA. Trimming cost V 8 bases and J 0 bases; bases outside gene matches: 7. There are 14 residues in the CDR3. Together with reference TRBV7-2 and TRBJ2-7, the CDR3 gives the full variable domain: GAGVSQSPSNKVTEKGKDVELRCDPISGHTALYWYRQSLGQGLEFLIYFQGNSAPDKSGLPSDRFSAERTGGSVSTLTIQRTQQEDSAVYLCASQGGGLSYEQYFGPGTRLTVT.

V is TRBV6-5 and J is TRBJ2-2; TRBD2 matches 9 bases. V lost 3 bases to trimming and J lost 0 bases; unmatched junction nucleotides: 5. This CDR3 is built from 17 residues. The germline gives CDR1 MNHEY, CDR2 SVGAGI. CDR3 in DNA: TGTGCCAGCAGTTATCCTGCGGGAGGGTCGAACACCGGGGAGCTGTTTTTT. Translated: CASSYPAGGSNTGELFF.

The V call is TRBV2, the J call TRBJ1-1; maybe TRBD1 (5 bases). Trimming took 8 bases from V and 5 from J, leaving 18 bases between them. Germline values: CDR1 SNHLY, CDR2 FYNNEI. The CDR3 has 14 residues. The CDR3 loop is CASGREQGGTEAFF. CDR3 bases: TGTGCCAGCGGACGAGAGCAGGGAGGAACTGAAGCTTTCTTT.